A selection of T cell receptor beta chains follows, all from one sample in a study of patients and donors after allogeneic stem cell transplantation. TCRdb re-called the RT-PCR reads with MiXCR, one entry per CDR3 protein. The table has 900,000 to 1,000,000 distinct CDR3 sequences, roughly 17% seen once. The specimen sequenced was blood, either unsorted or a sorted T cell fraction (not recorded which). These receptors were collected from a human donor who was either an allogeneic HSCT recipient or a stem cell or donor lymphocyte infusion donor (not recorded which). It is not recorded whose cells these are; they may come from a transplant donor. CDR3s leave out the opening cysteine and the closing phenylalanine or tryptophan. The order of the fields is V gene, J gene, CDR3 protein.

>TRBV7-2|TRBJ1-4
ASSTRSGGPGKLF
>TRBV25-1|TRBJ2-2
ASSAGGYTGELF
>TRBV5-6|TRBJ2-1
ASSLVRGVSRDNEQF
>TRBV10-3|TRBJ2-3
AISVIFTSGGPLLNTQY
>TRBV7-2|TRBJ1-1
ASSLATGGFTEAF
>TRBV20-1|TRBJ2-1
SAHPPESSYNEQF
>TRBV29-1|TRBJ2-7
SVGSGTYEQY
>TRBV20-1|TRBJ1-6
SARVSGTGAMGSPLH
>TRBV10-3|TRBJ1-5
AITAYSNQPQH
>TRBV6-1|TRBJ2-7
ASSDKSIGGSYEQY
>TRBV20-1|TRBJ2-1
SAHPFRGNNEQF
>TRBV14|TRBJ2-7
ASSQDLGGSSYEQY
>TRBV7-2|TRBJ1-6
ASSLGTGARSPLH
>TRBV11-2|TRBJ1-4
ASSLGPSSGEKLF
>TRBV6-1|TRBJ1-1
ASRETLNTEAF
>TRBV12-3/TRBV12-4|TRBJ2-7
ASSYRHIYEQY
>TRBV5-1|TRBJ2-4
ASSRAGSSDIQY
>TRBV5-1|TRBJ2-5
ASSSPRLGGQETQY
>TRBV27|TRBJ2-7
ASSLYPPGLAGQNYEQY
>TRBV7-2|TRBJ1-2
ASAIEGGYYGYT
>TRBV20-1|TRBJ2-7
SARPRLAGVGAYEQY
>TRBV20-1|TRBJ1-5
SAGIRGNNQPQH
>TRBV11-2|TRBJ2-1
ASSSTGTSFEQF
>TRBV4-1|TRBJ2-7
ASSHRDRGEEQY
>TRBV5-1|TRBJ2-3
ASSLEAGGPDTQY
>TRBV7-9|TRBJ2-3
ASTIGTGRTDTQY
>TRBV4-1|TRBJ2-1
ASSRARERENEQF
>TRBV5-1|TRBJ2-1
ASSLVATGRSYNEQF
>TRBV7-9|TRBJ2-7
ASSRAGGRGDEQY
>TRBV2|TRBJ1-5
ASSVDRGKAYSNQPQH
>TRBV27|TRBJ1-2
ASSLPGGYGYT
>TRBV29-1|TRBJ2-5
SVAGTQETQY
>TRBV6-1|TRBJ1-1
ASSERTLNTEAF
>TRBV5-1|TRBJ2-7
ASSLGLAGGAFHEQY
>TRBV7-9|TRBJ2-7
ASSLPETGGLGEQY
>TRBV15|TRBJ1-5
ATSSKSRNQPQH
>TRBV12-3/TRBV12-4|TRBJ2-2
ASSATGTGELF
>TRBV10-3|TRBJ2-7
AISDGGRESYEQY